The clone carrying this T cell receptor beta chain was counted only a few times. Its antigen is currently unknown. The sample belongs to a study of beta chain features in type 1 diabetes. Expressed TCRB transcripts were sequenced because the entire RNA isolate underwent reverse transcription. Repertoires were generated with immunoSEQ multiplex PCR, while TCRdb's copy carries only in-frame clones and drops some. The table records some 700,000 clones, around an eighth of them present only once. The CDR3 runs to 13 residues. The V and J ends lost 6 bases and 9 bases respectively, with 15 bases between them. The germline V gene encodes CDR1 SEHNR and CDR2 FQNEAQ (reference sequence). Study-wide findings and caveats: Among all four CD4+ subsets, Type 1 diabetes patients had TCRB CDR3s that were moderately but significantly shorter. Type 1 diabetes patients had fewer VDJ junction insertions and more deletions.

It was via CD45RO/CCR7/CD25/CD127/CD95/CD27 that CD4+ naive, central memory, regulatory and stem cell-like memory cells were sorted. Sequenced: naive CD4+ T cells from blood. The gene calls are TRBV7-9 and TRBJ2-1; TRBD1 might be the D (5 bases). The receptor was isolated from a man between 18 and 29 years old with type 1 diabetes. The CDR3, as DNA: TGTGCCAGCAGTCTTACCCAGGGCAGTGAGCAGTTCTTC. This encodes CASSLTQGSEQFF.